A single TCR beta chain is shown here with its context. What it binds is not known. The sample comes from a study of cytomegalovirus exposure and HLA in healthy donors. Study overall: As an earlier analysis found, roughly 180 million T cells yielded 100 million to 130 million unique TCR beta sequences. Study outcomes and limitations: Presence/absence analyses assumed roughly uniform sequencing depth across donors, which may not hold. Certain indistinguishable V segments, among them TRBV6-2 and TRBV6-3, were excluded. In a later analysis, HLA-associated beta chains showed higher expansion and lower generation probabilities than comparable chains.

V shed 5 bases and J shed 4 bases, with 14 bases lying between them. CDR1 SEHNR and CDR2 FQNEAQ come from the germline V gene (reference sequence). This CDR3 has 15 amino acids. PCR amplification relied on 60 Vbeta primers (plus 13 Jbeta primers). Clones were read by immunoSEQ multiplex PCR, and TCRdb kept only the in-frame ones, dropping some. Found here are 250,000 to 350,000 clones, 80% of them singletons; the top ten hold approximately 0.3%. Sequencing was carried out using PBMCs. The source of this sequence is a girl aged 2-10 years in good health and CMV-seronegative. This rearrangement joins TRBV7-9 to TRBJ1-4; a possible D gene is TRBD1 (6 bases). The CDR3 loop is CASSVTGTRNEKLFF. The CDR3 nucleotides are TGTGCCAGCAGCGTAACCGGGACACGTAATGAAAAACTGTTTTTT.